The 19 T cell receptor beta chains reported below all come from one sample, sequenced in a study of CD8 T cells in Susac syndrome. RNA totalling about 0.5 to 1 ug underwent reverse transcription with random hexamers. TCRdb re-called the immunoSEQ multiplex PCR reads with MiXCR, one entry per CDR3 protein. The data show approximately 220,000 distinct CDR3 sequences, 95% seen once. The sequencing input was CD4+ T cells from PBMCs. The source is a human donor with multiple sclerosis.

In this sample, this clonotype turned up once. The V gene is TRBV20-1, the J gene TRBJ2-5; D unclear. The CDR3 is made up of 14 amino acids. CDR1 and CDR2 (germline): DFQATT, SNEGSKA (reference sequence). V lost 2 bases and J 7 bases, leaving 17 bases between the germline ends. CDR3 in DNA: TGCAGTGCTAGACCCGCTACGGCTCTAGGGACCCAGTACTTC. This encodes CSARPATALGTQYF.

The chain carries TRBV6-5 and TRBJ1-2; 9 bases align to TRBD1. In germline, CDR1 is MNHEY, CDR2 SVGAGI. The length of the CDR3 is 14 residues. V shed 5 bases and J 0 bases; nucleotides not matched to a gene: 1. CDR3 bases: TGTGCCAGCAGTAACAGGGGGCCTAACTATGGCTACACCTTC. Its protein product is CASSNRGPNYGYTF.

The rearrangement joins TRBV4-2 to TRBJ2-6; D unresolved. Trimming took off 1 base at V and 0 bases at J, with 4 bases between the two ends. The CDR3 extends over 15 amino acids. The V gene's germline CDR1 is LGHNA and CDR2 YNFKEQ. CDR3 DNA sequence: TGTGCCAGCAGCCAAGGTTACTCTGGGGCCAACGTCCTGACTTTC. Translating it yields CASSQGYSGANVLTF.

The chain uses TRBV18 and TRBJ2-1; D perhaps matches TRBD2 (7 bases). The ends were cut back, 3 bases at V and 7 bases at J, with 19 bases in the middle. CDR3 size: 16 residues. CDR1 and CDR2 (germline): KGHSH, LQKENI. The DNA of the CDR3 is TGTGCCAGCTCACCCCCCGGAGGGGGGGGGATGAATGAGCAGTTCTTC. Translating it yields CASSPPGGGGMNEQFF.

The chain recombines TRBV20-1 with TRBJ2-2; D is unresolved. Trimming took 5 bases from V and 2 from J, leaving 6 bases between them. CDR3 size: 12 residues. Germline-derived CDR1 and CDR2 are DFQATT and SNEGSKA (reference sequence). This chain's CDR3 is CSAYTNTGELFF. The CDR3 DNA reads TGCAGTGCTTACACCAACACCGGGGAGCTGTTTTTT.

The V gene is TRBV3-1, the J gene TRBJ1-1, with 7 bases that match TRBD1. The junction had 11 bases not matched to a gene; V was cut back by 10 bases and J by 6 bases. Germline assignment: CDR1 LGHDT and CDR2 YNNKEL (reference sequence). There are 13 residues in the CDR3. The CDR3: CATTQGPVAEAFF. CDR3 nucleotides: TGTGCCACTACACAGGGGCCAGTGGCTGAAGCTTTCTTT.

The genes are TRBV15 and TRBJ2-3; TRBD1 aligns across 7 bases. The CDR3 is made up of 15 amino acids. Unmatched junction bases numbered 7, after V lost 2 bases and J lost 5 bases. In germline, CDR1 is LNHNV, CDR2 YYDKDF (reference sequence). The CDR3: CATSRRQGQGDTQYF. The CDR3 nucleotides are TGTGCCACCAGCAGACGACAGGGCCAGGGAGATACGCAGTATTTT.

The genes are TRBV7-2 and TRBJ1-2; D unclear. The V end lost 5 bases, the J end lost 0 bases, and 10 bases lay between the germline ends. This CDR3 has 14 residues. Germline loops: CDR1 SGHTA, CDR2 FQGNSA. The DNA of the CDR3 is TGTGCCAGCAGCCCTTCATCGGCTAACTATGGCTACACCTTC. Its protein is CASSPSSANYGYTF.

V usage is TRBV30 and J usage is TRBJ2-4; 7 bases line up with TRBD1. The CDR3 is 11 amino acids. V was pared by 8 bases and J by 5 bases, with 3 bases of the junction left unmatched. Germline V gene sequence: CDR1 GTSNPN, CDR2 SVGIG (reference sequence). In DNA, the CDR3 is TGTGCCGGGACAGCGGAAAACATTCAGTACTTC. It encodes CAGTAENIQYF.

The chain joins TRBV7-8 to TRBJ2-3; D gene unclear. Deletions cut 5 bases from V and 2 bases from J, with 20 bases between. This CDR3 spans 17 amino acids. Germline-derived CDR1 and CDR2 are SGHVS and FQNEAQ. The CDR3 bases are TGTGCCAGCAGCCACCCCCCGTGGGCGCACCTCACAGATACGCAGTATTTT. Translated, it gives CASSHPPWAHLTDTQYF.

The rearrangement joins TRBV2 to TRBJ1-1; D not certain. CDR1 is SNHLY, CDR2 FYNNEI, per germline. CDR3 length: 15 amino acids. V gave up 2 bases and J gave up 0 bases, with 10 bases separating them. The chain's CDR3 is CASSENNILNTEAFF. CDR3 bases: TGTGCCAGCAGTGAAAATAACATCTTGAACACTGAAGCTTTCTTT.

The chain has TRBV9 and TRBJ1-2; TRBD1 might be the D (5 bases). Trimming pared 7 bases from V and 4 bases from J, leaving 14 bases between. CDR1 is SGDLS, CDR2 YYNGEE, per germline. The CDR3 has 13 amino acids. The CDR3 is CASGGDRLYGYTF. Here the CDR3 DNA reads TGTGCCAGCGGCGGTGACAGACTCTATGGCTACACCTTC.

The chain joins TRBV3-1 to TRBJ2-1, with 11 bases lining up with TRBD1. CDR3 length: 16 amino acids. Germline CDR1 LGHDT, CDR2 YNNKEL (reference sequence). Unmatched junction bases numbered 6, after V lost 0 bases and J lost 8 bases. The CDR3, as DNA: TGTGCCAGCAGCCAAGATCTCAGGACAGGGGGCTATGAGCAGTTCTTC. It codes for CASSQDLRTGGYEQFF.

The J gene is TRBJ2-3, the V gene TRBV27; possibly TRBD1 or TRBD2 for D (6 bases each). Germline assignment: CDR1 MNHEY and CDR2 SMNVEV (reference sequence). V lost 6 bases and J 4 bases, leaving 11 bases between the germline ends. This CDR3 comprises 13 residues. The CDR3 nucleotides read TGTGCCAGCAGACCGGGGGCACCAGATACGCAGTATTTT. Translated: CASRPGAPDTQYF.

The chain recombines TRBV29-1 with TRBJ1-1; a weak D match, TRBD1 (6 bases). Trimming cost V 7 bases and J 1 base, with 13 bases left between them. CDR1 is SQVTM, CDR2 ANQGSEA, per germline. The CDR3 totals 13 residues. Written as DNA, the CDR3 is TGCAGCGGGAGGACAGCGCCGAACACTGAAGCTTTCTTT. Its translation is CSGRTAPNTEAFF.

The genes are TRBV30 and TRBJ1-5; 7 bases map to TRBD1. This CDR3 has 12 amino acids. V trimming: 0 bases; J trimming: 7 bases; junction bases outside the gene matches: 0. CDR1 GTSNPN and CDR2 SVGIG come from the germline V gene (reference sequence). CDR3 residues: CAWSVGGQPQHF. CDR3 DNA sequence: TGTGCCTGGAGTGTAGGGGGCCAGCCCCAGCATTTT.

The V and J genes are TRBV3-1 and TRBJ1-3, with 7 positions matching TRBD1. CDR1 and CDR2 (germline): LGHDT, YNNKEL (reference sequence). This CDR3 is built from 16 residues. The V and J ends lost 4 bases and 2 bases, in that order; junction bases with no gene match: 8. CDR3 nucleotide sequence: TGTGCCAGCAGCCCGACAGGGACAATAACTGGAAACACCATATATTTT. Its translation is CASSPTGTITGNTIYF.

About this clonotype: The junction does not match germline at one end; this may be a read error. The rearrangement links TRBV5-1 to TRBJ2-3; 16 bases agree with TRBD2. CDR3 length: 15 residues. CDR1 SGHRS and CDR2 YFSETQ come from the germline V gene. This chain's CDR3 is CASSPGTSGGAPMDF. CDR3 nucleotides: TGCGCCAGCAGCCCCGGGACTAGCGGGGGGGCCCCGATGGACTTT.

The V and J genes are TRBV6-1 and TRBJ2-5; D ambiguous. Between the trimmed V and J ends, which lost 3 bases and 13 bases, there was a span of 3 bases. CDR1 MNHNS and CDR2 SASEGT come from the germline V gene. This CDR3 has 8 residues. The CDR3 DNA follows: TGTGCCAGCAGTGATCTGTACTTC. Encoded protein: CASSDLYF.